This section outlines one T cell receptor (beta chain) sequence together with its context. Seattle cases were enrolled at active infection and followed longitudinally. This entry comes from a study of blood T cell repertoires in COVID-19. Clones were read by immunoSEQ multiplex PCR, and TCRdb kept only the in-frame ones, dropping some. The sample consists of about 290,000 clones, nearly 90% of them appearing once. The CDR3 is 15 amino acids. The germline V gene has CDR1 MNHEY and CDR2 SMNVEV (reference sequence). Trimming cost V 3 bases and J 1 base, with 11 bases left between them. This receptor was obtained from a woman aged 30 to 39 with COVID-19, enrolled during active disease. Material: peripheral blood. This chain uses TRBV27 with TRBJ2-3, with D possibly matching TRBD1 (6 bases). CDR3 DNA sequence: TGTGCCAGCAGTTTTGACAGGCTTCGCACAGATACGCAGTATTTT. Amino acid sequence: CASSFDRLRTDTQYF.